The sequence of this T cell receptor (beta chain) was determined in a study of early T cells in non-severe SARS-CoV-2 infection. Separate cDNA molecules each had unique molecular identifiers attached to them. Using its own MiXCR run on the 5' RACE reads, TCRdb lists one record per CDR3 protein. Among approximately 67,000 distinct CDR3 sequences, 11% were seen once, and the ten largest hold 3.8%. Trimming cost V 2 bases and J 4 bases; bases outside gene matches: 2. The CDR3 is 15 amino acids. Per germline, CDR1 KGHSH and CDR2 LQKENI. This clonotype has a count of ten or more. The clonotype was recovered from an adult who was a healthcare worker with PCR-confirmed SARS-CoV-2 infection or an uninfected control (not recorded which). The sample consisted of whole blood. The chain uses TRBV18 and TRBJ2-7; the match to TRBD2 covers 13 bases. Here the CDR3 DNA reads TGTGCCAGCTCACCAGGACTAGCGGGGGCTTACGAGCAGTACTTC. This encodes CASSPGLAGAYEQYF.